This entry lists 22 T cell receptor beta chains sequenced from one sample in a study of shared clonotypes between healthy human individuals. The assay was immunoSEQ multiplex PCR, and TCRdb's table has in-frame clones only and misses some. This table has more than 900,000 clones, approximately 78% appearing once. Sequencing was performed on memory CD4+ T cells from PBMCs. Subset reported: CD45RA-negative fraction. The source is a man in his late teens or twenties in good health. Some clones in this sample may be carry-over from other donors' samples.

The chain couples TRBV13 to TRBJ2-5, with 11 positions matching TRBD1. The CDR3 is made up of 17 amino acids. V lost 0 bases, J lost 4 bases, and 7 bases stayed unmatched. Germline loops: CDR1 PRHDT, CDR2 FYEKMQ (reference sequence). The CDR3 loop is CASSLGVGQGDRETQYF. The DNA for the CDR3 is TGTGCCAGCAGCTTAGGGGTGGGACAGGGGGATCGAGAGACCCAGTACTTC.

The chain is built from TRBV6-6 and TRBJ2-7, with 14 bases fitting TRBD2. The V gene end was trimmed by 5 bases and the J gene end by 2 bases; junction bases not matched to a gene: 2. In germline, CDR1 is MNHNY, CDR2 SVGAGI (reference sequence). This CDR3 contains 15 residues. The CDR3 nucleotides read TGTGCCAGCAGTCGACTAGCGGGAGGGCCCTACGAGCAGTACTTC. As protein: CASSRLAGGPYEQYF.

This clone was seen just once. This rearrangement joins TRBV5-4 to TRBJ1-2; D remains ambiguous. The CDR3 totals 12 residues. Deletions cut 0 bases from V and 7 bases from J, with 7 bases between. CDR1 and CDR2 (germline): SGHNT, YYREEE (reference sequence). CDR3 protein: CASSLDASGYTF. The CDR3 DNA reads as TGTGCCAGCAGCTTGGATGCTTCTGGCTACACCTTC.

The chain links TRBV15 to TRBJ2-7; 10 bases align to TRBD2. This CDR3 comprises 14 residues. V trimming: 5 bases; J trimming: 4 bases; junction bases outside the gene matches: 5. Germline CDR1 and CDR2: LNHNV and YYDKDF (reference sequence). The CDR3 sequence: CATSLGTSVYEQYF. For the CDR3, the DNA is TGTGCCACCAGCTTAGGGACTAGCGTTTACGAGCAGTACTTC. The whole variable domain, remainder taken from reference TRBV15 and TRBJ2-7, is DAMVIQNPRYQVTQFGKPVTLSCSQTLNHNVMYWYQQKSSQAPKLLFHYYDKDFNNEADTPDNFQSRRPNTSFCFLDIRSPGLGDTAMYLCATSLGTSVYEQYFGPGTRLTVT.

A note on this clone: Other DNA sequences within the sample encode an identical CDR3. The V and J genes are TRBV18 and TRBJ1-1; D may be TRBD1 (6 bases). V lost 3 bases and J lost 3, with 8 bases in between. The CDR3 covers 13 residues. Germline V CDR1 and CDR2: KGHSH, LQKENI. The CDR3 bases are TGTGCCAGCTCACCGGAGGGGGACACTGAAGCTTTCTTT. Protein product: CASSPEGDTEAFF. Together with reference TRBV18 and TRBJ1-1, the CDR3 gives the full variable domain: NAGVMQNPRHLVRRRGQEARLRCSPMKGHSHVYWYRQLPEEGLKFMVYLQKENIIDESGMPKERFSAEFPKEGPSILRIQQVVRGDSAAYFCASSPEGDTEAFFGQGTRLTVV.

In this sample, this clone turned up once. J is TRBJ1-2 and V is TRBV9; 7 bases are a match to TRBD1. The germline gives CDR1 SGDLS, CDR2 YYNGEE. This CDR3 has 13 amino acids. The V segment lost 5 bases and the J segment 8 bases; nucleotides outside the gene matches: 9. The DNA of the CDR3 is TGTGCCAGCAGGGGATTGACAGGGAGCGGCTACACCTTC. As protein: CASRGLTGSGYTF.

The CDR3: CASSQSGHQNTEAFF. The CDR3 DNA is TGTGCCAGCAGTCAGTCGGGACACCAGAACACTGAAGCTTTCTTT. The V call is TRBV6-6, the J call TRBJ1-1, with a tentative D call TRBD1 (6 bases). Trimming cost V 5 bases and J 1 base, with 14 bases left between them. There are 15 residues in the CDR3. The germline gives CDR1 MNHNY, CDR2 SVGAGI (reference sequence).

The chain links TRBV11-3 to TRBJ1-1, with 10 bases matching TRBD1. Per germline, CDR1 SGHNT and CDR2 YENEEA. V shed 3 bases, J shed 7 bases, and the junction held 11 bases outside the gene matches. The CDR3 consists of 16 residues. The chain's CDR3 is CASSLGQGTARNEAFF. As DNA, the CDR3 is TGTGCCAGCAGCTTGGGACAGGGGACGGCCCGGAATGAAGCTTTCTTT. The full variable domain, its missing parts supplied by reference TRBV11-3 and TRBJ1-1, is EAGVVQSPRYKIIEKKQPVAFWCNPISGHNTLYWYLQNLGQGPELLIRYENEEAVDDSQLPKDRFSAERLKGVDSTLKIQPAELGDSAVYLCASSLGQGTARNEAFFGQGTRLTVV.

The chain recombines TRBV11-2 with TRBJ2-2, with D unclear. This CDR3 contains 15 residues. Trimming left V 1 base short and J 0 bases short, with 6 bases between. Germline V gene lookup returns CDR1 SGHAT and CDR2 FQNNGV. CDR3 DNA sequence: TGTGCCAGCAGCTTAGTGGCAGCGAACACCGGGGAGCTGTTTTTT. Amino acid sequence: CASSLVAANTGELFF. Looking up the rest from reference TRBV11-2 and TRBJ2-2 gives the full variable domain: EAGVAQSPRYKIIEKRQSVAFWCNPISGHATLYWYQQILGQGPKLLIQFQNNGVVDDSQLPKDRFSAERLKGVDSTLKIQPAKLEDSAVYLCASSLVAANTGELFFGEGSRLTVL.

The chain carries TRBV7-9 and TRBJ2-3, with 7 bases matching TRBD2. The V gene end was trimmed by 1 base and the J gene end by 4 bases; junction bases not matched to a gene: 5. The CDR3 spans 15 residues. Germline V gives CDR1 SEHNR, CDR2 FQNEAQ (reference sequence). The CDR3 here is CASSLVSAGADTQYF. CDR3 coding DNA: TGTGCCAGCAGCTTAGTATCGGCGGGAGCAGATACGCAGTATTTT.

The CDR3 sequence: CASRGGSEKLFF. CDR3 coding DNA: TGTGCCAGCAGAGGGGGCAGTGAAAAACTGTTTTTT. The rearrangement links TRBV27 to TRBJ1-4; 7 nucleotides agree with TRBD1. The J segment lost 7 bases and the V segment lost 6 bases, leaving 2 bases of the junction unmatched. The CDR3 is 12 amino acids. Per the germline V gene, CDR1 is MNHEY and CDR2 is SMNVEV (reference sequence).

The V and J genes are TRBV14 and TRBJ2-7; TRBD2 aligns across 11 bases. Looked up from germline, CDR1 is SGHDN and CDR2 is FVKESK. Unmatched junction bases numbered 7, after V lost 4 bases and J lost 5 bases. This CDR3 region has 15 residues. For the CDR3, the DNA is TGTGCCAGCAGCCCATTAGCGGGAGGGCCTAACGAGCAGTACTTC. This gives the protein CASSPLAGGPNEQYF. Filled out from reference TRBV14 and TRBJ2-7, the complete variable domain reads EAGVTQFPSHSVIEKGQTVTLRCDPISGHDNLYWYRRVMGKEIKFLLHFVKESKQDESGMPNNRFLAERTGGTYSTLKVQPAELEDSGVYFCASSPLAGGPNEQYFGPGTRLTVT.

About this clone: This is likely an artifact of a read error, given a far larger clone one base away. The chain carries TRBV5-4 and TRBJ1-2, with D perhaps TRBD1 (5 bases). V lost 3 bases and J lost 0, with 6 bases in between. Per germline, CDR1 SGHNT and CDR2 YYREEE (reference sequence). The CDR3 sequence is 13 residues long. The CDR3 bases are TGTGCCAGCAGCTCGACAGCTAACTATGGCTACACCTTC. Residues: CASSSTANYGYTF. The whole variable domain, filled in from reference TRBV5-4 and TRBJ1-2, reads ETGVTQSPTHLIKTRGQQVTLRCSSQSGHNTVSWYQQALGQGPQFIFQYYREEENGRGNFPPRFSGLQFPNYSSELNVNALELDDSALYLCASSSTANYGYTFGSGTRLTVV.

The chain is built from TRBV7-6 and TRBJ2-1, with 10 bases that match TRBD2. The CDR3 spans 15 residues. The germline V gene encodes CDR1 SGHVS and CDR2 FNYEAQ. Trimming took 2 bases from V and 6 from J; bases not matched to a gene: 4. CDR3 nucleotides: TGTGCCAGCAGCTTACGTAGACTAGCGGGCAATGAGCAGTTCTTC. Translation gives CASSLRRLAGNEQFF.

On this clone: Distinct nucleotide sequences in the sample also encode this CDR3. The chain links TRBV5-1 to TRBJ2-1; D remains unclear. The CDR3 has 14 residues. Trimming shortened V by 0 bases and J by 4 bases, and 8 bases separated the two germline ends. CDR1 and CDR2 (germline): SGHRS, YFSETQ. CDR3 residues: CASSLGQVYNEQFF. The CDR3 DNA reads as TGCGCCAGCAGCTTGGGGCAGGTATACAATGAGCAGTTCTTC. The complete variable domain, with remaining parts taken from reference TRBV5-1 and TRBJ2-1, reads KAGVTQTPRYLIKTRGQQVTLSCSPISGHRSVSWYQQTPGQGLQFLFEYFSETQRNKGNFPGRFSGRQFSNSRSEMNVSTLELGDSALYLCASSLGQVYNEQFFGPGTRLTVL.

The genes are TRBV27 and TRBJ1-4, with D unresolved. Germline V CDR1 and CDR2: MNHEY, SMNVEV (reference sequence). The ends were cut back, 4 bases at V and 8 bases at J, with 14 bases in the middle. The CDR3 covers 14 residues. For the CDR3, the DNA is TGTGCCAGCAGTTCCCGGACCCGAGGGGAAAAACTGTTTTTT. Translation gives CASSSRTRGEKLFF.

V and J are TRBV28 and TRBJ2-7; D call uncertain. Germline loops: CDR1 MDHEN, CDR2 SYDVKM. This CDR3 has 14 amino acids. The germline V and J ends were trimmed by 7 bases and 4 bases, with 17 bases remaining between them. CDR3: CASNNSEEQYEQYF. The CDR3 region has the DNA TGTGCCAGCAACAACTCGGAAGAACAATACGAGCAGTACTTC.

This clone showed up many times. The genes are TRBV27 and TRBJ1-2, with TRBD1 matching over 8 bases. The V gene end was trimmed by 5 bases and the J gene end by 4 bases; junction bases not matched to a gene: 6. The germline CDR1 and CDR2 sequences are MNHEY and SMNVEV (reference sequence). This CDR3 spans 14 amino acids. CDR3 DNA sequence: TGTGCCAGCAGTCCTAACAGGGGGGTCTATGGCTACACCTTC. Translating gives CASSPNRGVYGYTF.

J is TRBJ2-5 and V is TRBV9; 13 bases fit TRBD2. Unmatched junction bases numbered 1, after V lost 4 bases and J lost 4 bases. This CDR3 has 14 amino acids. CDR1 is SGDLS and CDR2 is YYNGEE in the germline V gene. CDR3 DNA: TGTGCCAGCAGCACTAGCGGGAGGGCAGAGACCCAGTACTTC. The encoded protein is CASSTSGRAETQYF.

This chain connects TRBV7-2 to TRBJ1-5; perhaps TRBD1 as D (5 bases). Trimming took 5 bases from V and 4 from J, leaving 12 bases between them. CDR1 and CDR2 (germline): SGHTA, FQGNSA. This CDR3 contains 14 residues. Written as DNA, the CDR3 is TGTGCCAGCAGCCCAGGACACGAGAATCAGCCCCAGCATTTT. Amino acid sequence: CASSPGHENQPQHF.

V usage is TRBV28 and J usage is TRBJ2-5, with unresolved D. Germline lookup yields CDR1 MDHEN and CDR2 SYDVKM. The CDR3 consists of 13 residues. V lost 7 bases and J 2 bases, leaving 11 bases between the germline ends. CDR3 protein: CASNNRLQETQYF. In DNA form, the CDR3 reads TGTGCCAGCAATAATCGGCTTCAAGAGACCCAGTACTTC.

The V gene is TRBV9, the J gene TRBJ1-2; D not certain. V was shortened by 0 bases and J by 8 bases, with 17 bases between the two germline ends. Germline V gives CDR1 SGDLS, CDR2 YYNGEE. This CDR3 contains 15 residues. CDR3 nucleotides: TGTGCCAGCAGCGTAGGAATAGGAGCCAAGGAGGGCTACACCTTC. This gives the protein CASSVGIGAKEGYTF.